This TCR beta chain was profiled in a study of shared clonotypes between healthy human individuals. Whole-study findings and limits: Relative to clonotypes present in all four donors, those not shared had lower generation probabilities.

The CDR3 contains 12 residues. The germline CDR1 and CDR2 sequences are LGHNT and FRNRAP. V lost 1 base and J lost 3, with 4 bases in between. Assay: immunoSEQ multiplex PCR; the TCRdb copy retains only in-frame clones and omits some. This sample has about 2,500,000 clones, with approximately 94% found just once. Notes on this clone: Its antigen is not identified.

The chain couples TRBV12-5 to TRBJ2-7; D is unclear. Sequenced material: naive CD4+ T cells sorted from blood. Subset here: CD45RA+ positively selected. The sequence derives from a man aged 18 to 30 in good health. CDR3 nucleotide sequence: TGTGCTAGTGGTTTGGGTCTCTACGAGCAGTACTTC. Translating gives CASGLGLYEQYF.